One and the same sample provided the 30 T cell receptor beta chains below, sequenced in a study of blood T cell repertoires in COVID-19. Libraries were prepared by immunoSEQ multiplex PCR; TCRdb keeps only in-frame clonotypes and omits some of them. The table shows about 220,000 clones, with roughly 86% occurring only once. Sequenced material: PBMCs or T cells enriched from blood (not recorded which). These TCRs come from a woman in her twenties or thirties with acute COVID-19.

V usage is TRBV9 and J usage is TRBJ2-3; 8 nucleotides line up with TRBD2. The CDR3 extends over 16 amino acids. Germline values: CDR1 SGDLS, CDR2 YYNGEE. Germline trimming cut 3 bases from V and 2 bases from J; bases unmatched to any gene: 8. CDR3 protein: CASSASTSGHTDTQYF. The DNA of the CDR3 is TGTGCCAGCAGCGCCTCCACTAGCGGACACACAGATACGCAGTATTTT. Full variable domain (outside the CDR3, taken from reference TRBV9 and TRBJ2-3): DSGVTQTPKHLITATGQRVTLRCSPRSGDLSVYWYQQSLDQGLQFLIQYYNGEERAKGNILERFSAQQFPDLHSELNLSSLELGDSALYFCASSASTSGHTDTQYFGPGTRLTVL.

The V and J genes are TRBV5-6 and TRBJ1-2; D is perhaps TRBD1 (6 bases). Germline values: CDR1 SGHDT, CDR2 YYEEEE. The V gene lost 1 base and the J gene lost 7 bases, with 14 bases spanning the gap. This CDR3 is built from 14 residues. CDR3 protein: CASSLFGQRSGYTF. The DNA of the CDR3 is TGTGCCAGCAGCTTGTTTGGACAGAGGAGTGGCTACACCTTC.

The CDR3 bases are TGTGCCAGCAGTTTTCCCGCAGGGGACGAGCAGTACTTC. This translates into CASSFPAGDEQYF. V and J are TRBV2 and TRBJ2-7; possible D gene TRBD1, 6 bases. The CDR3 contains 13 residues. The germline V gene has CDR1 SNHLY and CDR2 FYNNEI. The germline V and J ends were trimmed by 5 bases and 5 bases, with 13 bases remaining between them.

The V call is TRBV2, the J call TRBJ2-1; D possibly corresponds to TRBD2 (6 bases). The germline V gene encodes CDR1 SNHLY and CDR2 FYNNEI. The CDR3 is 12 residues long. Deletions cut 8 bases from V and 2 bases from J, with 7 bases between. The CDR3 region has the DNA TGTGCCAGCGGCGGGGCCTACAATGAGCAGTTCTTC. Protein: CASGGAYNEQFF.

The J gene is TRBJ2-5, the V gene TRBV27; 7 nucleotides align to TRBD1. Germline assignment: CDR1 MNHEY and CDR2 SMNVEV (reference sequence). J was trimmed by 6 bases and V by 2 bases; bases with no gene match: 6. The CDR3 loop spans 14 amino acids. The DNA for the CDR3 is TGTGCCAGCAGTTTACCGGGGACAGAAAAGACCCAGTACTTC. Translated, it gives CASSLPGTEKTQYF.

V gene TRBV4-1 combines with J gene TRBJ1-1; the D gene is possibly TRBD1 (6 bases). The V gene lost 1 base and the J gene lost 6 bases, with 15 bases spanning the gap. The CDR3 has 15 amino acids. From germline, CDR1 is MGHRA and CDR2 YSYEKL. CDR3 sequence reads: CASSQVAGAPPEAFF. The CDR3 nucleotides are TGCGCCAGCAGCCAAGTAGCAGGGGCGCCCCCTGAAGCTTTCTTT.

The chain has TRBV12-3 or TRBV12-4 and TRBJ1-1, with D possibly matching TRBD1 (6 bases). V was clipped by 5 bases and J by 6 bases, with 10 bases between them. This CDR3 region has 12 residues. CDR3 loop: CASSPRTAEAFF. The CDR3 nucleotides are TGTGCCAGCAGTCCGAGGACAGCTGAAGCTTTCTTT.

This CDR3 reads CASSASTENNQPQHF. In DNA, the CDR3 is TGTGCCAGCAGTGCTTCAACAGAAAACAATCAGCCCCAGCATTTT. The gene calls are TRBV25-1 and TRBJ1-5; D is unclear. Germline lookup yields CDR1 MGHDK and CDR2 SYGVNS. The CDR3 spans 15 residues. V lost 4 bases and J lost 3, with 13 bases in between.

The chain has TRBV18 and TRBJ2-3, with D maybe TRBD1 (5 bases). Per the germline V gene, CDR1 is KGHSH and CDR2 is LQKENI. This CDR3 spans 18 amino acids. V lost 3 bases and J lost 1, with 20 bases in between. CDR3 residues: CASSPGQGRDSGTDTQYF. The CDR3 DNA reads TGTGCCAGCTCACCGGGGCAGGGAAGGGATAGTGGCACAGATACGCAGTATTTT.

This chain uses TRBV29-1 with TRBJ2-5; no definite D call. The CDR3 length is 12 residues. Between the trimmed V and J ends, which lost 6 bases and 2 bases, there was a span of 10 bases. From germline, CDR1 is SQVTM and CDR2 ANQGSEA. DNA of the CDR3: TGCAGCGTCCAAACACAACAAGAGACCCAGTACTTC. This translates into CSVQTQQETQYF.

The chain is built from TRBV7-6 and TRBJ1-3; the D gene is possibly TRBD1 (5 bases). Germline V gene lookup returns CDR1 SGHVS and CDR2 FNYEAQ. This CDR3 has 15 amino acids. Trimming took 5 bases from V and 5 from J, leaving 16 bases between them. CDR3 DNA sequence: TGTGCCAGCAGCCCACGTGGGGGGTCCCGAAACACCATATATTTT. Translated: CASSPRGGSRNTIYF.

V is TRBV12-3 or TRBV12-4 and J is TRBJ1-6; TRBD1 is a possible D gene (5 bases). V lost 6 bases to trimming and J lost 2 bases, with 5 bases between them. The CDR3 sequence is 13 residues long. The CDR3 nucleotides are TGTGCCAGCAGGGACACCTATAATTCACCCCTCCACTTT. Residues: CASRDTYNSPLHF.

CDR3 protein: CASSFGGEGMYNEQFF. As DNA, the CDR3 is TGTGCCAGCAGCTTCGGAGGGGAGGGGATGTACAATGAGCAGTTCTTC. The genes are TRBV7-8 and TRBJ2-1, with TRBD2 identical over 7 bases. In germline, CDR1 is SGHVS, CDR2 FQNEAQ. There are 16 residues in the CDR3. V was clipped by 3 bases and J by 4 bases; unmatched bases: 9.

The chain couples TRBV3-1 (or the pseudogene TRBV3-2) to TRBJ2-5, with TRBD2 as a possible D gene (6 bases). The germline V gene encodes CDR1 LGHDT and CDR2 YNNKEL (reference sequence). V was shortened by 0 bases and J by 5 bases, with 10 bases between the two germline ends. The CDR3 has 14 residues. CDR3 coding DNA: TGTGCCAGCAGCCAAGATCCCGGGAGTGAGACCCAGTACTTC. Translating gives CASSQDPGSETQYF.

The chain employs TRBV7-9 and TRBJ1-2; D is unresolved. CDR1 SEHNR and CDR2 FQNEAQ come from the germline V gene (reference sequence). V lost 1 base and J lost 14, with 17 bases in between. The CDR3 totals 13 residues. DNA of the CDR3: TGTGCCAGCAGCTTAGATTACTCCCCAAGGAGGACCTTC. Translating gives CASSLDYSPRRTF.

This sequence joins TRBV18 and TRBJ2-1; TRBD1 agrees at 9 bases. The ends lost 5 bases at V and 5 bases at J; junction bases unmatched: 7. The V gene's germline CDR1 is KGHSH and CDR2 LQKENI. This CDR3 is built from 15 residues. In DNA form, the CDR3 reads TGTGCCAGCTCATCAAGCCGGGACAGGGACAATGAGCAGTTCTTC. It encodes CASSSSRDRDNEQFF.

The sample holds one count of this clone. The chain couples TRBV7-9 to TRBJ1-3; no clear D gene. The CDR3 contains 16 residues. Trimming left V 4 bases short and J 4 bases short, with 17 bases between. Germline assignment: CDR1 SEHNR and CDR2 FQNEAQ (reference sequence). The chain's CDR3 is CASSSIASRGGNTIYF. CDR3 DNA: TGTGCCAGCAGCTCGATAGCCTCCCGAGGAGGAAACACCATATATTTT. Complete variable domain (other parts from reference TRBV7-9 and TRBJ1-3): DTGVSQNPRHKITKRGQNVTFRCDPISEHNRLYWYRQTLGQGPEFLTYFQNEAQLEKSRLLSDRFSAERPKGSFSTLEIQRTEQGDSAMYLCASSSIASRGGNTIYFGEGSWLTVV.

The chain joins TRBV6-4 to TRBJ2-5; 8 bases match TRBD1. The CDR3 sequence is 16 residues long. Per the germline V gene, CDR1 is MRHNA and CDR2 is SNTAGT. V shed 6 bases, J shed 2 bases, and the junction held 11 bases outside the gene matches. The DNA of the CDR3 is TGTGCCAGCAGCCCCGGGACAGGAGGTGGGCAAGAGACCCAGTACTTC. Translating it yields CASSPGTGGGQETQYF.

This chain joins TRBV18 and TRBJ1-2, with TRBD1 matching over 8 bases. With 3 bases clipped from V and 4 bases from J, the junction kept 10 bases outside the gene matches. This CDR3 is 16 amino acids long. Germline CDR1 reads KGHSH; CDR2 reads LQKENI. CDR3 DNA: TGTGCCAGCTCACCCCGAGTTTCGGGGACAGGCTATGGCTACACCTTC. It codes for CASSPRVSGTGYGYTF.

The chain combines TRBV5-1 with TRBJ2-7; no reliable D call. V lost 0 bases to trimming and J lost 5 bases, with 15 bases between them. This CDR3 has 15 residues. Germline loops: CDR1 SGHRS, CDR2 YFSETQ. CDR3 bases: TGCGCCAGCAGCTTGGGCGTTTCCTTGGCGGACGAGCAGTACTTC. This encodes CASSLGVSLADEQYF.

This chain links TRBV4-3 with TRBJ1-2; tentative D call: TRBD1 (5 bases). Per germline, CDR1 LGHNA and CDR2 YSLEER. The length of the CDR3 is 14 residues. V lost 1 base, J lost 8 bases, and 14 bases lay in between. The chain's CDR3 is CASSQGQGLEGYTF. The CDR3 region has the DNA TGCGCCAGCAGCCAAGGTCAGGGTTTAGAGGGCTACACCTTC.

V is TRBV5-8 and J is TRBJ1-2, with unresolved D. The germline gives CDR1 SGHTS, CDR2 YDEGEE. The CDR3 totals 12 residues. V was shortened by 4 bases and J by 3 bases, with 7 bases between the two germline ends. The DNA for the CDR3 is TGTGCCAGCAGCGTTCAGGACTATGGCTACACCTTC. Amino acid sequence: CASSVQDYGYTF.

The rearrangement uses TRBV13 and TRBJ2-1, with D uncertain. Germline V lookup: CDR1 PRHDT, CDR2 FYEKMQ (reference sequence). The CDR3 length is 14 residues. V was clipped by 6 bases and J by 6 bases, with 15 bases between them. The CDR3 DNA reads as TGTGCCAGCAGTCACTCCACAGTTCTCAATGAGCAGTTCTTC. Residues: CASSHSTVLNEQFF.

This rearrangement joins TRBV27 to TRBJ2-7, with 7 bases fitting TRBD1. V shed 0 bases, J shed 2 bases, and the junction held 4 bases outside the gene matches. The V gene's germline CDR1 is MNHEY and CDR2 SMNVEV (reference sequence). The CDR3 is made up of 15 amino acids. Here the CDR3 DNA reads TGTGCCAGCAGTTTATCCCGGGACAGCACCTACGAGCAGTACTTC. It specifies CASSLSRDSTYEQYF.

This clone was seen only a few times. CDR3 DNA: TGTGCCAGCAGCTACAGCCTGAATCAGCCCCAGCATTTT. It encodes CASSYSLNQPQHF. The genes are TRBV7-2 and TRBJ1-5; D is undetermined. The CDR3 sequence is 13 residues long. The germline V gene has CDR1 SGHTA and CDR2 FQGNSA. Trimming pared 4 bases from V and 4 bases from J, leaving 8 bases between.

The chain is built from TRBV11-2 and TRBJ2-7, with a possible D match to TRBD1 (5 bases). V lost 1 base, J lost 0 bases, and 19 bases lay in between. This CDR3 region has 18 residues. Germline V gene data show CDR1 as SGHAT and CDR2 as FQNNGV. The CDR3 DNA reads TGTGCCAGCAGCTTAGTCTTGCAGGGATCGGGTCTCTCCTACGAGCAGTACTTC. It yields the protein CASSLVLQGSGLSYEQYF.

This clone appeared once. The chain carries TRBV5-1 and TRBJ2-3, with D perhaps TRBD1 (5 bases). Trimming stripped 4 bases from V and 4 bases from J, with 10 bases between. Germline-derived CDR1 and CDR2 are SGHRS and YFSETQ. The CDR3 totals 13 residues. CDR3 sequence: CASSQGLPDTQYF. CDR3 DNA: TGCGCCAGCAGCCAGGGTTTGCCAGATACGCAGTATTTT.

This sequence joins TRBV7-9 and TRBJ1-1, with D uncertain. This CDR3 is built from 13 residues. V lost 2 bases and J lost 2, with 6 bases in between. Germline V CDR1 and CDR2: SEHNR, FQNEAQ (reference sequence). The CDR3 loop is CASSLWANTEAFF. The CDR3 nucleotides are TGTGCCAGCAGCTTATGGGCCAACACTGAAGCTTTCTTT.

The CDR3 spells CASSPNGGAGEGDTQYF. CDR3 sequence (DNA): TGTGCCAGCTCACCAAACGGCGGAGCGGGGGAGGGAGATACGCAGTATTTT. The genes are TRBV18 and TRBJ2-3; 8 nucleotides agree with TRBD2. CDR3 length equals 17 residues. CDR1 is KGHSH, CDR2 LQKENI, per germline. Losses at the gene ends were 2 bases for V and 5 bases for J; bases not matched to a gene: 12.

Comment on this clone: The junction differs from germline at one of its ends, possibly a read error. This chain joins TRBV29-1 and TRBJ1-1; possible D gene TRBD1, 5 bases. The CDR3 is 12 amino acids. Germline lookup yields CDR1 SQVTM and CDR2 ANQGSEA. This CDR3 is CSVASPDNRPPF. CDR3 sequence (DNA): TGCAGCGTTGCTTCCCCCGACAACAGGCCCCCCTTT.